The 12 T cell receptor beta chains given below trace back to one sample, sequenced in a study of T cell changes during pregnancy in multiple sclerosis. Some clones are missing from TCRdb's copy, which holds only in-frame ones; the method was immunoSEQ multiplex PCR. Here the sample spans over 40,000 clones, around 89% being singletons. Sequencing used CD4+ T cells from peripheral blood mononuclear cells, obtained in the second trimester of pregnancy. The receptor set was obtained from a female donor with multiple sclerosis, enrolled in a pregnancy study.

The gene calls are TRBV14 and TRBJ2-3, with TRBD1 matching 7 bases. Germline CDR1 is SGHDN and CDR2 is FVKESK. The V segment lost 1 base and the J segment 2 bases; nucleotides outside the gene matches: 6. The CDR3 sequence is 16 residues long. In DNA form, the CDR3 reads TGTGCCAGCAGCCAAGCCGGACAGGAGGTCACAGATACGCAGTATTTT. Amino acid sequence: CASSQAGQEVTDTQYF.

The V and J genes are TRBV10-3 and TRBJ1-5; TRBD1 is a possible D gene (5 bases). This CDR3 spans 16 amino acids. V was shortened by 0 bases and J by 1 base, with 10 bases between the two germline ends. Germline V gene lookup returns CDR1 ENHRY and CDR2 SYGVKD. The CDR3 bases are TGTGCCATCAGTGAGTCAAAGGCAGGGAGCAATCAGCCCCAGCATTTT. Amino acid sequence: CAISESKAGSNQPQHF.

V and J are TRBV5-1 and TRBJ2-7, with 7 positions matching TRBD2. Trimming took 2 bases from V and 1 from J; bases not matched to a gene: 15. Germline CDR1 and CDR2: SGHRS and YFSETQ. The CDR3 extends over 18 amino acids. The DNA for the CDR3 is TGCGCCAGCAGCTTTTCTTTCGGGGCGGGGGATAGGTCCTACGAGCAGTACTTC. Its protein product is CASSFSFGAGDRSYEQYF.

The chain combines TRBV5-4 with TRBJ2-7; 7 bases fit TRBD1. The CDR3 is made up of 14 amino acids. Germline trimming cut 3 bases from V and 2 bases from J; bases unmatched to any gene: 5. The V gene's germline CDR1 is SGHNT and CDR2 YYREEE (reference sequence). The CDR3 DNA reads as TGTGCCAGCAGCTCGAGGACAGGTACCTACGAGCAGTACTTC. Translation: CASSSRTGTYEQYF.

The V call is TRBV11-3, the J call TRBJ1-5; 7 positions agree with TRBD1. The CDR3 is made up of 20 amino acids. J was trimmed by 0 bases and V by 2 bases; bases with no gene match: 16. Germline-derived CDR1 and CDR2 are SGHNT and YENEEA. CDR3 region: CASSLTRWDRASLSNQPQHF. CDR3 nucleotide sequence: TGTGCCAGCAGCTTAACGCGTTGGGACAGAGCCTCTCTTAGCAATCAGCCCCAGCATTTT.

The chain uses TRBV30 and TRBJ2-7; tentative D call: TRBD2 (6 bases). Germline CDR1 GTSNPN, CDR2 SVGIG (reference sequence). This CDR3 comprises 11 residues. Deletions cut 5 bases from V and 4 bases from J, with 9 bases between. This CDR3 reads CAWAREYEQYF. The CDR3 coding sequence is TGTGCCTGGGCCCGGGAGTACGAGCAGTACTTC.

V gene TRBV5-6 combines with J gene TRBJ2-7, with 12 bases that match TRBD2. This CDR3 is built from 15 residues. J gave up 2 bases and V 4 bases, and 4 bases lay outside the gene matches. Per the germline V gene, CDR1 is SGHDT and CDR2 is YYEEEE. The CDR3 sequence: CASSSGLAGTYEQYF. DNA of the CDR3: TGTGCCAGCAGCAGTGGACTAGCGGGAACCTACGAGCAGTACTTC. The whole variable domain, remainder taken from reference TRBV5-6 and TRBJ2-7, is DAGVTQSPTHLIKTRGQQVTLRCSPKSGHDTVSWYQQALGQGPQFIFQYYEEEERQRGNFPDRFSGHQFPNYSSELNVNALLLGDSALYLCASSSGLAGTYEQYFGPGTRLTVT.

This clone is a singleton in its sample. This chain uses TRBV4-2 with TRBJ2-7; D gene ambiguous. Germline V gene sequence: CDR1 LGHNA, CDR2 YNFKEQ. The V gene lost 4 bases and the J gene lost 1 base, with 11 bases spanning the gap. The CDR3 is made up of 14 amino acids. The CDR3 loop is CASSLYRDSYEQYF. CDR3 nucleotides: TGTGCCAGCAGCCTCTACAGAGATTCCTACGAGCAGTACTTC.

The V and J genes are TRBV5-4 and TRBJ2-2; perhaps TRBD1 as D (6 bases). Germline V gene data show CDR1 as SGHNT and CDR2 as YYREEE (reference sequence). Trimming cost V 4 bases and J 6 bases, with 10 bases left between them. CDR3 length: 13 amino acids. In nucleotides, the CDR3 is TGTGCCAGCAGCCCCCAGGGGTCCGGGGAGCTGTTTTTT. Protein product: CASSPQGSGELFF.

The V and J genes are TRBV6-4 and TRBJ1-2; weak D call: TRBD1 (5 bases). Trimming pared 3 bases from V and 4 bases from J, leaving 12 bases between. The CDR3 has 14 residues. The germline CDR1 and CDR2 sequences are MRHNA and SNTAGT. This CDR3 reads CASSESGGGYGYTF. In DNA form, the CDR3 reads TGTGCCAGCAGTGAGTCCGGGGGTGGCTATGGCTACACCTTC.

This rearrangement joins TRBV5-6 to TRBJ2-3; the D gene is possibly TRBD2 (5 bases). CDR1 and CDR2 (germline): SGHDT, YYEEEE. With 0 bases removed from V and 2 bases from J, the gap between germline ends came to 13 bases. This CDR3 comprises 16 residues. CDR3 region: CASSLVGSLFTDTQYF. The CDR3 region has the DNA TGTGCCAGCAGCTTGGTAGGGAGCCTCTTCACAGATACGCAGTATTTT.

This chain connects TRBV19 to TRBJ2-3, with D possibly matching TRBD1 (6 bases). V dropped 5 bases and J dropped 10 bases, with 25 bases sitting between them. Germline V gene sequence: CDR1 LNHDA, CDR2 SQIVND (reference sequence). This CDR3 is built from 16 residues. CDR3 loop: CASSLSAGARIQAQYF. The CDR3 DNA sequence: TGTGCCAGTAGTCTCAGCGCAGGGGCTAGGATTCAAGCGCAGTATTTT.